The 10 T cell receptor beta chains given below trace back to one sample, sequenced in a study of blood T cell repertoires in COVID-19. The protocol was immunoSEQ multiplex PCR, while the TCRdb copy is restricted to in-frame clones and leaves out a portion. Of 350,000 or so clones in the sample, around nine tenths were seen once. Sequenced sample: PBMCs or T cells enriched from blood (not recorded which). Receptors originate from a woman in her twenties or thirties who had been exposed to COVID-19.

In DNA, the CDR3 is TGTGCCAGCAGTTCTTATTCGTTAGCGGGGGATAACACCGGGGAGCTGTTTTTT. It specifies CASSSYSLAGDNTGELFF. The gene calls are TRBV27 and TRBJ2-2; 9 bases line up with TRBD2. The V segment lost 4 bases and the J segment 2 bases; nucleotides outside the gene matches: 11. The CDR3 spans 18 residues. CDR1 MNHEY and CDR2 SMNVEV come from the germline V gene (reference sequence).

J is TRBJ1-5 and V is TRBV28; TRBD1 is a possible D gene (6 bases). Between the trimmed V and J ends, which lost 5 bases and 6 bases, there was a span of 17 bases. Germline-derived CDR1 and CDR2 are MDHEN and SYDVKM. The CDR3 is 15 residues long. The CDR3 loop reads CASSKAGAGGQPQHF. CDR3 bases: TGTGCCAGCAGTAAGGCAGGGGCGGGGGGTCAGCCCCAGCATTTT.

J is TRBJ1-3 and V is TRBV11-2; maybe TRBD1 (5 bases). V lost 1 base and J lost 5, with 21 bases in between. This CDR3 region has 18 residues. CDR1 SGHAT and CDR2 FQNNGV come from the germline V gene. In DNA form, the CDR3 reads TGTGCCAGCAGCTTAGGTTATCAGCGGGACGCAGAGAGAAACACCATATATTTT. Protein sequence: CASSLGYQRDAERNTIYF.

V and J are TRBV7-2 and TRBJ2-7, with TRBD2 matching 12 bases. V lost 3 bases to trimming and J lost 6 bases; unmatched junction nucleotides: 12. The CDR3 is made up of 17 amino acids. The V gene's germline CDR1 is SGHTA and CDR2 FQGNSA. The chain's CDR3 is CASSLPGLAGTRGEQYF. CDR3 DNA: TGTGCCAGCAGCTTGCCGGGACTAGCGGGCACGAGGGGCGAGCAGTACTTC.

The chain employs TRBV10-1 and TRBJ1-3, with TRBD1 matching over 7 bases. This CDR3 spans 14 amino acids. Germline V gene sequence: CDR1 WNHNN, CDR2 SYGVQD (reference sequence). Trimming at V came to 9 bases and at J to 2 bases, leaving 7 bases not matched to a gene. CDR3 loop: CARGQNDTGNTIYF. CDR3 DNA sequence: TGCGCCAGGGGACAGAACGATACTGGAAACACCATATATTTT.

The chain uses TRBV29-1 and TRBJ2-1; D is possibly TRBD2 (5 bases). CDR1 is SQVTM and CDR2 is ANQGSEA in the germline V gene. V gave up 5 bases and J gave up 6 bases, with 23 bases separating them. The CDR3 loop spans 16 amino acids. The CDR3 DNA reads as TGCAGCGTTTTAAACTGGCGGGCTCCAGTCGTCAATGAGCAGTTCTTC. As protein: CSVLNWRAPVVNEQFF.

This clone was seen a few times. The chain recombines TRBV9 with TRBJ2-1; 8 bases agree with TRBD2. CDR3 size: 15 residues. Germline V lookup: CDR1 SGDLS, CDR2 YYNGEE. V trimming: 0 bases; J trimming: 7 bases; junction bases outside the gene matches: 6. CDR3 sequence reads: CASSVEGGRRNEQFF. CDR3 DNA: TGTGCCAGCAGCGTAGAAGGCGGGAGGAGAAATGAGCAGTTCTTC.

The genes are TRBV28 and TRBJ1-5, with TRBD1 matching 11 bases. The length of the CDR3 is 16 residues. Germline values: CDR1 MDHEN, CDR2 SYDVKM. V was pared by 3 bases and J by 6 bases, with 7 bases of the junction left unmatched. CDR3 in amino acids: CASSLGGQGVTQPQHF. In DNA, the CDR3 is TGTGCCAGCAGTTTGGGGGGACAGGGGGTTACTCAGCCCCAGCATTTT.

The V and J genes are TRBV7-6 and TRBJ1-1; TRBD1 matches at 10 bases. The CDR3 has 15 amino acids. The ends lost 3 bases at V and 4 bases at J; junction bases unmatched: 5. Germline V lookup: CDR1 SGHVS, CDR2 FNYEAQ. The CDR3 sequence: CASSLTGGEGTEAFF. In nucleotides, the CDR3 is TGTGCCAGCAGCTTGACAGGGGGCGAGGGCACTGAAGCTTTCTTT.

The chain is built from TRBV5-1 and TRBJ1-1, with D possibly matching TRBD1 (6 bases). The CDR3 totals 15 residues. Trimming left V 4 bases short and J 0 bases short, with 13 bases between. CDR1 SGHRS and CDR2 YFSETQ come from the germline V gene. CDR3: CASSGGAGMNTEAFF. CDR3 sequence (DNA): TGCGCCAGCAGCGGGGGGGCCGGGATGAACACTGAAGCTTTCTTT.